This T cell receptor beta chain was recorded in a study of shared clonotypes between healthy human individuals. Across the study: Researchers assigned three CD4 naive, three CD4 memory, two CD8 naive and one CD8 memory plate to each donor.

V was shortened by 3 bases and J by 3 bases, with 20 bases between the two germline ends. Germline V gene lookup returns CDR1 KGHSH and CDR2 LQKENI. The CDR3 is made up of 17 amino acids. Notes on this clone: Its cognate antigen is unknown.

Each subset's genomic DNA was shared equally among a number of immunoSEQ plates. Per the original methods: ImmunoSEQ sequences covered only the junction and lacked quality scores; filtering therefore differed. The method was immunoSEQ multiplex PCR; TCRdb's version includes in-frame clones alone and lacks a portion of them. Clonal size and the V and J genes are those of that table, whereas D and trimming came from the DNA. The table shows fewer than 1.8 million clones, with 98% occurring only once. Study conclusions and caveats: Naive subsets, compared against memory subsets, generally had larger estimated richness values.

V usage is TRBV18 and J usage is TRBJ1-1, with a weak D call TRBD1 (6 bases). The TCR sequence derives from a young man in good health. Sequenced sample: naive CD4+ T cells sorted from blood. Subset in this sample: CD45RA+ positively selected. Here the CDR3 DNA reads TGTGCCAGCTCACCTTTGCCGAGACAGGCGGGGGACACTGAAGCTTTCTTT. Protein: CASSPLPRQAGDTEAFF.